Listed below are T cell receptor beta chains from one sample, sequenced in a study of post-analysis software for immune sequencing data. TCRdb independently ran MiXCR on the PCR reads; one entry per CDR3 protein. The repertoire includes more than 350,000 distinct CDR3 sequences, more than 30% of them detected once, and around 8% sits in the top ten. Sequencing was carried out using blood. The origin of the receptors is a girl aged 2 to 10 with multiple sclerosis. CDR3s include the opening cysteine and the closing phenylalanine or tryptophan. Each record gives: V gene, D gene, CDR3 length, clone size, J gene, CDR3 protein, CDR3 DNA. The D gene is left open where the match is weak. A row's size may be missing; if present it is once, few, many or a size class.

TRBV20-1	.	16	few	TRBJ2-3	CSAREKGKLSTDTQYF	TGCAGTGCTAGAGAAAAGGGGAAGTTGAGCACAGATACGCAGTATTTT
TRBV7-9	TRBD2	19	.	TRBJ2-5	CASSLKDRTSGMYQETQYF	TGTGCCAGCAGCTTAAAGGACAGGACTAGCGGGATGTACCAAGAGACCCAGTACTTC
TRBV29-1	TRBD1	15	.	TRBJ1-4	CSVESLGDRDEKLFF	TGCAGCGTTGAGTCCCTGGGGGACAGAGATGAAAAACTGTTTTTT
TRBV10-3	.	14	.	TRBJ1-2	CAISDDRSGYGYTF	TGTGCCATCAGTGATGACAGATCCGGCTATGGCTACACCTTC
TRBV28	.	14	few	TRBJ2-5	CASSLPDYQETQYF	TGTGCCAGCAGTTTACCGGACTATCAAGAGACCCAGTACTTC
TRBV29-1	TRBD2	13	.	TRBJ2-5	CSVLAGGWETQYF	TGCAGCGTTCTAGCGGGAGGATGGGAGACCCAGTACTTC
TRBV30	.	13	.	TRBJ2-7	CAWSEQGPYEQYF	TGTGCCTGGAGTGAACAGGGTCCCTACGAGCAGTACTTC
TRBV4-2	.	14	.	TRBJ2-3	CASSQGRLADTQYF	TGTGCCAGCAGCCAGGGCCGACTGGCAGATACGCAGTATTTT
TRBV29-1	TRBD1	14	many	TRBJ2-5	CSVERQGAGETQYF	TGCAGCGTTGAACGGCAGGGGGCAGGGGAGACCCAGTACTTC
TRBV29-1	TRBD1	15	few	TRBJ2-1	CSVKPRQGVYNEQFF	TGCAGCGTCAAACCTCGACAGGGGGTTTACAATGAGCAGTTCTTC
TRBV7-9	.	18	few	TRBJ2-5	CASSLVTAPPVSQETQYF	TGTGCCAGCAGCTTAGTGACCGCCCCCCCAGTCAGCCAAGAGACCCAGTACTTC
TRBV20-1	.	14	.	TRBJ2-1	CSVKGLAAYNEQFF	TGCAGTGTCAAGGGGCTAGCCGCGTACAATGAGCAGTTCTTC
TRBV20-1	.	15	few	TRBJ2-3	CSARDQTASADTQYF	TGCAGTGCTAGAGATCAAACAGCATCGGCAGATACGCAGTATTTT
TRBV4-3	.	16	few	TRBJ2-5	CASSQDNFGGAQTQYF	TGCGCCAGCAGCCAAGACAACTTTGGGGGGGCACAGACCCAGTACTTC
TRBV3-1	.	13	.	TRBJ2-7	CASSQPSNGEQYF	TGTGCCAGCAGCCAACCCTCAAATGGCGAGCAGTACTTC
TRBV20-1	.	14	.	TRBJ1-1	CSARKGSMNTEAFF	TGCAGTGCTAGAAAAGGGAGCATGAACACTGAAGCTTTCTTT
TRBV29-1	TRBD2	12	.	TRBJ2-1	CSVRGDTNEQFF	TGCAGCGTTCGGGGGGATACCAATGAGCAGTTCTTC
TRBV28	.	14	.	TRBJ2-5	CASSDPGLGETQYF	TGTGCCAGCAGCGACCCAGGGCTGGGGGAGACCCAGTACTTC
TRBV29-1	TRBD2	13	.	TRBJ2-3	CSVASGVPDTQYF	TGCAGCGTGGCTAGCGGGGTACCAGATACGCAGTATTTT
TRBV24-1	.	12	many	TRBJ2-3	CATSDSPDTQYF	TGTGCCACCAGTGATTCCCCAGATACGCAGTATTTT
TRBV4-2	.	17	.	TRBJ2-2	CASSQEVERKNTGELFF	TGTGCCAGCAGCCAAGAGGTTGAGCGGAAAAACACCGGGGAGCTGTTTTTT
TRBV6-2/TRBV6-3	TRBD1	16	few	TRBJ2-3	CASSYPIGQGPDTQYF	TGTGCCAGCAGTTACCCCATTGGACAGGGACCAGATACGCAGTATTTT
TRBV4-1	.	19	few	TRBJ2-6	CASSQWEGRLGSGANVLTF	TGCGCCAGCAGCCAATGGGAAGGGCGCCTGGGATCTGGGGCCAACGTCCTGACTTTC
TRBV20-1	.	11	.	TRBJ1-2	CSARQSYGYTF	TGCAGTGCTAGACAATCCTATGGCTACACCTTC
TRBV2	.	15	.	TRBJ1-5	CASSPGQISNQPQHF	TGTGCCAGCAGCCCGGGACAAATTAGCAATCAGCCCCAGCATTTT
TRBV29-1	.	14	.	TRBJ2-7	CSVHSAIAVYEQYF	TGCAGCGTCCACTCCGCTATCGCGGTCTACGAGCAGTACTTC
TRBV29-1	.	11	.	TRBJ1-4	CSVEDYGAQFF	TGCAGCGTTGAAGATTATGGGGCCCAGTTTTTT
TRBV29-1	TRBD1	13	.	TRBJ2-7	CSVEDQGTGEQYF	TGCAGCGTTGAAGATCAGGGGACAGGAGAGCAGTACTTC
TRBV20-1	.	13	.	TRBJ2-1	CSASGGRYNEQFF	TGCAGTGCTAGCGGAGGAAGATACAATGAGCAGTTCTTC
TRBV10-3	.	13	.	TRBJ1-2	CAISLREKDGYTF	TGTGCCATCAGCCTGCGGGAGAAGGATGGCTACACCTTC
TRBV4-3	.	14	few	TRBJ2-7	CASSQEFREYEQYF	TGCGCCAGCAGCCAAGAGTTTAGGGAGTACGAGCAGTACTTC
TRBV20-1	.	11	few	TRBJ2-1	CSATQGSEQFF	TGCAGTGCTACCCAGGGCTCTGAGCAGTTCTTC
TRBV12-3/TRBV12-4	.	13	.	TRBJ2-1	CASWGDLVNEQFF	TGTGCCAGCTGGGGGGATTTGGTCAATGAGCAGTTCTTC
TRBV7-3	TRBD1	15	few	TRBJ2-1	CASSLGTGEENEQFF	TGTGCCAGCAGCTTAGGGACAGGGGAGGAAAATGAGCAGTTCTTC
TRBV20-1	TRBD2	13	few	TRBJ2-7	CSADSSGWTEQYF	TGCAGTGCTGATTCTAGCGGGTGGACTGAGCAGTACTTC
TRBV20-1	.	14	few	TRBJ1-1	CSAPSPARGTEAFF	TGCAGTGCTCCCTCACCCGCCAGAGGTACTGAAGCTTTCTTT
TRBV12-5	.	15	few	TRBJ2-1	CASGSGGSPYNEQFF	TGTGCTAGTGGTTCGGGCGGCAGCCCCTACAATGAGCAGTTCTTC
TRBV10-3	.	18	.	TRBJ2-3	CAIREGGLGSSITDTQYF	TGTGCCATCAGAGAGGGGGGGCTCGGGTCTAGCATCACAGATACGCAGTATTTT
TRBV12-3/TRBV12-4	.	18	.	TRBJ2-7	CASNLLIGGHHNDYEQYF	TGTGCCAGCAATTTACTGATAGGGGGACACCATAACGACTACGAGCAGTACTTC
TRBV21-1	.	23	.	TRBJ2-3	CASSKEGEREKTGLAGATDTQYF	TGTGCCAGCAGCAAAGAAGGGGAGAGGGAAAAGACGGGACTAGCGGGAGCGACAGATACGCAGTATTTT
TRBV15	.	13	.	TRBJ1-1	CATSTGAGTEAFF	TGTGCCACCAGCACCGGCGCCGGCACTGAAGCTTTCTTT